The sequence of this T cell receptor beta chain was determined in a study of technical replicates of blood from several donors. This table comes from immunoSEQ multiplex PCR, and its TCRdb copy is limited to in-frame clones, with some not included. The data contain 75,000 to 90,000 clones, 75% to 95% of them singletons. Germline CDR1 SGHTA, CDR2 FQGTGA. The CDR3 length is 16 residues. V was clipped by 4 bases and J by 6 bases; unmatched bases: 8. This clonotype was obtained from a human donor in good health. The chain couples TRBV7-3 to TRBJ2-1, with 11 bases lining up with TRBD2. Sample: T cells isolated from PBMCs. The CDR3 region has the DNA TGTGCCAGCAGCTCTTCTAGCGGGGGGAAAGGCAATGAGCAGTTCTTC. Its protein is CASSSSSGGKGNEQFF.